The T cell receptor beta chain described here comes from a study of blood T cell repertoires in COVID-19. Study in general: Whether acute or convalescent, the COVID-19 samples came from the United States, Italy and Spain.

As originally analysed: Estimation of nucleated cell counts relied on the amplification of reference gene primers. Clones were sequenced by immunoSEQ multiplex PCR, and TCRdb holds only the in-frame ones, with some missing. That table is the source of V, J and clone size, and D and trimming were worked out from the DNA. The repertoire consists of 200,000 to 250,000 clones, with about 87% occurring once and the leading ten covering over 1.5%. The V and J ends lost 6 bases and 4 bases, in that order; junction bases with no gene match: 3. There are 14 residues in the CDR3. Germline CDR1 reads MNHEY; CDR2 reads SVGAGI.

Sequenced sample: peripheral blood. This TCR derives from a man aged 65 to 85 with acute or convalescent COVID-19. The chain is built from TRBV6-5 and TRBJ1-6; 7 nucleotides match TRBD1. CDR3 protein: CASRAGGYNSPLHF. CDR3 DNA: TGTGCCAGCAGGGCAGGGGGTTATAATTCACCCCTCCACTTT.